This TCR beta chain was observed in a study of human thymus T cells. General study points: It looked as if thymic and blood repertoires used V and J genes in a biased way.

Genomic DNA was extracted from every available blood leukocyte. In regard to this clone: Its matching antigen is unknown.

The data were produced by immunoSEQ multiplex PCR, yet TCRdb's version contains in-frame clones alone and is incomplete. The sample contains about 46,000 clones, 95% of which appear only once. The clonotype originates from a girl under three years old with a congenital heart defect but otherwise immunologically healthy. The sample consisted of blood.

This chain's CDR3 is CASSFPGTEAFF. CDR3 sequence (DNA): TGTGCCAGCAGCTTTCCAGGCACTGAAGCTTTCTTT. The chain carries TRBV7-2 and TRBJ1-1, with D unresolved. The CDR3 loop spans 12 amino acids. The V end was cut by 3 bases, the J end by 4 bases, with 6 bases between. Germline CDR1 and CDR2: SGHTA and FQGNSA.